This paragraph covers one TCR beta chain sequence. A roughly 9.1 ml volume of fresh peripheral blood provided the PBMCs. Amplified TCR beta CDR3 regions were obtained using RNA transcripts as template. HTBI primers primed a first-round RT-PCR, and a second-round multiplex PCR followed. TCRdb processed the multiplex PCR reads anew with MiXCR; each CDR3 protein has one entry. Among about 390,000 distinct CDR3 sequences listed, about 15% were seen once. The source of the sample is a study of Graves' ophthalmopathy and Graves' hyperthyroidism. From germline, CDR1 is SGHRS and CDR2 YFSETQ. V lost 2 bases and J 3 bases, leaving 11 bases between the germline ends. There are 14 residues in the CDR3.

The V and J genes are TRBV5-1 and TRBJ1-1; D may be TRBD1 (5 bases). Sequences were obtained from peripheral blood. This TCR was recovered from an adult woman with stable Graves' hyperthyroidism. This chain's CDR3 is CASSFGTGYTEAFF. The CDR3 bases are TGCGCCAGCAGCTTTGGAACAGGTTACACTGAAGCTTTCTTT.